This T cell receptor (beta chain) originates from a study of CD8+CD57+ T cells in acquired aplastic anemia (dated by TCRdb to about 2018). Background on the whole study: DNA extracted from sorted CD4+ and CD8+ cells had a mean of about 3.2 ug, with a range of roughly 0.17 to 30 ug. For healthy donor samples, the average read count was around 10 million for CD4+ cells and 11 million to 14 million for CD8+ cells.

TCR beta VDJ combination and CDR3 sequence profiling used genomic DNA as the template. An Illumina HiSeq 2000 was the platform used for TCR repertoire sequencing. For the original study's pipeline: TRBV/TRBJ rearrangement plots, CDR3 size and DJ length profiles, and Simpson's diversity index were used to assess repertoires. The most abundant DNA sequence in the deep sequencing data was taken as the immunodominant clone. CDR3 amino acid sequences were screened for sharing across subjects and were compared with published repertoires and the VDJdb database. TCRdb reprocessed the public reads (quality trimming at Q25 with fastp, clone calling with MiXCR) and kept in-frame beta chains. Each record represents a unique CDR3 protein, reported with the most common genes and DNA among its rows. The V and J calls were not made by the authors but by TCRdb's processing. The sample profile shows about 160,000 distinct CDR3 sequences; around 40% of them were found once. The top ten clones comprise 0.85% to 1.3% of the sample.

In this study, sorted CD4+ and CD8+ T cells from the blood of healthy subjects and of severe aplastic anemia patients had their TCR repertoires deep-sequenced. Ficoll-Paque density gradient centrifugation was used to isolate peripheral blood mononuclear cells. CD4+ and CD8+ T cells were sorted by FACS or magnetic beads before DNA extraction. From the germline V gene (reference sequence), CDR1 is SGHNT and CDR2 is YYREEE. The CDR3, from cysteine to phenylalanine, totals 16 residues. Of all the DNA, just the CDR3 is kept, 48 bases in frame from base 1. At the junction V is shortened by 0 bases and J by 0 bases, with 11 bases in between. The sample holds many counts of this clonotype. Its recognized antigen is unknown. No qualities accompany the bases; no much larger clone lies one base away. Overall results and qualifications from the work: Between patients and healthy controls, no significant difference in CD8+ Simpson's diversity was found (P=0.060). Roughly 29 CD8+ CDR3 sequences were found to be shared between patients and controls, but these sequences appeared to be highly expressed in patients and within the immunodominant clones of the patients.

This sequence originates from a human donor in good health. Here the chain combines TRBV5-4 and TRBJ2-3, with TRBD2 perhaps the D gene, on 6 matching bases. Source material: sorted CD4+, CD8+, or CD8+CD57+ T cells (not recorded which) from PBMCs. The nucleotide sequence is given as TGTGCCAGCAGCTTGGGACTAGGCGGAAGCACAGATACGCAGTATTTT. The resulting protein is CASSLGLGGSTDTQYF.